This T cell receptor beta chain was captured by sequencing in a study of shared clonotypes between healthy human individuals. In germline, CDR1 is MNHNS, CDR2 SASEGT. The CDR3 length is 15 residues. The germline V and J ends were trimmed by 2 bases and 4 bases, with 12 bases remaining between them. CD45RO-negative cells were positively selected for CCR7, leaving out terminally differentiated effector memory CD45RA+ cells. The method was immunoSEQ multiplex PCR; TCRdb's version includes in-frame clones alone and lacks a portion of them. The sample yields about 610,000 clones, about 96% seen once. The sequence was obtained from a woman aged 25 to 45 in good health. This rearrangement joins TRBV6-1 to TRBJ1-5; D may be TRBD1 (5 bases). Source material: naive CD8+ T cells sorted from blood. CDR3 sequence (DNA): TGTGCCAGCAGTGAATTGGCTGGGGCTAATCAGCCCCAGCATTTT. Translated, it gives CASSELAGANQPQHF.